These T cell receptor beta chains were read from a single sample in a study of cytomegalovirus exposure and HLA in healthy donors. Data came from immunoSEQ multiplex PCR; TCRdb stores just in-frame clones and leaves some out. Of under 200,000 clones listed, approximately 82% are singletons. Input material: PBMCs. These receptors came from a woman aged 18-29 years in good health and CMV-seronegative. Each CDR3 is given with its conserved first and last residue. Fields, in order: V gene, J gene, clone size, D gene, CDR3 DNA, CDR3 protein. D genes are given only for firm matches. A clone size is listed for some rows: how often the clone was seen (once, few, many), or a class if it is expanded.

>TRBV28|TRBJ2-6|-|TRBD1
TGTGCCAGCAGCAGGGGGCTTGGGGCCAACGTCCTGACTTTC
CASSRGLGANVLTF
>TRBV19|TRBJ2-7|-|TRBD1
TGTGCCAGTAGGATATCCGGGACAGCCTACGAGCAGTACTTC
CASRISGTAYEQYF
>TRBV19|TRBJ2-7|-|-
TGTGCCAGTGAAGACAGCTCCAGGGACTACGAGCAGTACTTC
CASEDSSRDYEQYF
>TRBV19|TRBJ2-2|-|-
TGTGCCACCAGGACAGCCCTGAACACCGGGGAGCTGTTTTTT
CATRTALNTGELFF
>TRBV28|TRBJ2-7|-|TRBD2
TGTGCCAGCAGTTTTAGGGGACTAGCGGGCGGCGAGCAGTACTTC
CASSFRGLAGGEQYF
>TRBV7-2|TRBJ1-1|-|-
TGTGCCAGCAGCTTACGTTCCGAAGCTTTCTTT
CASSLRSEAFF
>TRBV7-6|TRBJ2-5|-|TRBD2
TGTGCCAGCAGCCGGGACTACACGGTGACCCAGTACTTC
CASSRDYTVTQYF
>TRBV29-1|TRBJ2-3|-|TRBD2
TGCAGCGTTGCCGGCGGGAGGGTAGATACGCAGTATTTT
CSVAGGRVDTQYF
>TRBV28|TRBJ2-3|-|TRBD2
TGTGCCAGCAGTTTAGGACAGAACGGGAGGGCAGATACGCAGTATTTT
CASSLGQNGRADTQYF
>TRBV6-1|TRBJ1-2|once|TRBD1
TGTGCCAGCAGTCCACAGCAGGGGGCAGGGTATGGCTACACCTTC
CASSPQQGAGYGYTF
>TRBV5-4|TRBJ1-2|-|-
TGTGCCAGCAGCTTCGGCGGGTCCCGCGCCTTCTATGGCTACACCTTC
CASSFGGSRAFYGYTF
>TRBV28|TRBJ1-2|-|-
TGTGCCAGCAGTCCGGGGGTCCACGGGGGCTACACCTTC
CASSPGVHGGYTF
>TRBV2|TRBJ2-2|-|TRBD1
TGTGCCGTCTTCCGGGACAGGCACACCGGGGAGCTGTTTTTT
CAVFRDRHTGELFF
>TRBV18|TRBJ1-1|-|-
TGTGCCAGCTCACCTTACAGGAACACTGAAGCTTTCTTT
CASSPYRNTEAFF
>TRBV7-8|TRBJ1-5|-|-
TGTGCCAGCAGCTTAGTAGGTGGTTCGGGTAGCAATCAGCCCCAGCATTTT
CASSLVGGSGSNQPQHF
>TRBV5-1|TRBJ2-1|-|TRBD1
TGCGCCAGCAGCGGGACAGGGAGCTCCTACAATGAGCAGTTCTTC
CASSGTGSSYNEQFF
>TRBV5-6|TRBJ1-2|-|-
TGTGCCAGCAGCTTGGATAGGGGTTATGGCTACACCTTC
CASSLDRGYGYTF
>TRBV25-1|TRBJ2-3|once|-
TGTGCCAGCAGTGACCTAGCGTTCACAGATACGCAGTATTTT
CASSDLAFTDTQYF
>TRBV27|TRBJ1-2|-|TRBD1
TGTGCCAGCAGACCATCCGGACAGGGCCGCTATGGCTACACCTTC
CASRPSGQGRYGYTF
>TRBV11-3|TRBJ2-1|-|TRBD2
TGTGCCAGCAGCCGGGCTAGCGGGACCCGCAATGAGCAGTTCTTC
CASSRASGTRNEQFF
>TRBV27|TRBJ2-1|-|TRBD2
TGTGCCAGCAGTTCATTAGCGGGAGTCAATGAGCAGTTCTTC
CASSSLAGVNEQFF
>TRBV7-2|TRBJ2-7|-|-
TGTGCCAGCAGCTTAGACCCAGGACTCTCCTACGAGCAGTACTTC
CASSLDPGLSYEQYF
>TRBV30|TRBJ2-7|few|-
TGTGCCTGGAGTAGGTCTAGACGTGAGCAGTACTTC
CAWSRSRREQYF
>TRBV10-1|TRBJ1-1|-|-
TGCGCCAGCAGCGATAAGGGTGCCGGGGACACTGAAGCTTTCTTT
CASSDKGAGDTEAFF
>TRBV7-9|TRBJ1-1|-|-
TGTTCCAGCAGCTTATTGGGGGGTTCCTATCTTGAAGCTTTCTTT
CSSSLLGGSYLEAFF
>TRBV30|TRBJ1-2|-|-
TGTGCCCAACTTGACGGGGGGCGCCACTATGGCTACACCTTC
CAQLDGGRHYGYTF
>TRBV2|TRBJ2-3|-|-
TGTGCCAGCAGTGACCTCGAGACGCAGTATTTT
CASSDLETQYF
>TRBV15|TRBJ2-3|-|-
TGTGCCACCAGCCTGGGGCGCACAGATACGCAGTATTTT
CATSLGRTDTQYF
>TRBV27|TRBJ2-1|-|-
TGTGCCAGCAGTCGAAAAAGCGGGCGCTCCTACAATGAGCAGTTCTTC
CASSRKSGRSYNEQFF
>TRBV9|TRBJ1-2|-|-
TGTGCCAGCAGCGTAGGAGACTATGGCTACACCTTC
CASSVGDYGYTF
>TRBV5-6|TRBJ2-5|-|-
TGTGCCAGCAGCCTAGGCGAGGGTCCCCCTAAAGAGACCCAGTACTTC
CASSLGEGPPKETQYF
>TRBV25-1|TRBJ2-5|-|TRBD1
TGTGCCAGCAGTGCATTGAACAGGGGGCGGGAAGCGACCCAGTACTTC
CASSALNRGREATQYF
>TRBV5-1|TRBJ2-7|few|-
TGCGCCAGCAGCTTGGGAGGGCCTGCTGCCTACGAGCAGTACTTC
CASSLGGPAAYEQYF
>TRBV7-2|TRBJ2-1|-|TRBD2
TGTGCCAGCAGCTTAGAACCGGGAGGGTACAATGAGCAGTTCTTC
CASSLEPGGYNEQFF
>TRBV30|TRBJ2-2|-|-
TGTGCCTGCCCACAGGGTTTCGACACCGGGGAGCTGTTTTTT
CACPQGFDTGELFF
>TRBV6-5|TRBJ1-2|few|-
TGTGCCAGCAGTTACCTCCGAGGGTCGGGTGGCTACACCTTC
CASSYLRGSGGYTF
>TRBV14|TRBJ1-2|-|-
TGTGCCAGCAGCTTAACTGGGGGCAGGCCCCGTTCGATGGATGGCTACACCTTC
CASSLTGGRPRSMDGYTF
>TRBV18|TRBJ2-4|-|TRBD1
TGTGCCAGCTCACCACTTCAGGGGGCAGCCAAAAACATTCAGTACTTC
CASSPLQGAAKNIQYF
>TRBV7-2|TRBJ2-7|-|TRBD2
TGTGCCAGCAGCTACGGTAGCGGGAGCTACGAGCAGTACTTC
CASSYGSGSYEQYF
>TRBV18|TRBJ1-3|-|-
TGTGCCAGCTCACGGCAGGGCTCTGGAAACACCATATATTTT
CASSRQGSGNTIYF
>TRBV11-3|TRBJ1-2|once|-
TGTGCCAGCAGCTTAGATCTCGGGGGCTACACCTTC
CASSLDLGGYTF
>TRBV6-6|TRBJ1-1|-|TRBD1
TGTGCCAGCCAAAGGGGACAGGGGGCGAAAGCTTTCTTT
CASQRGQGAKAFF
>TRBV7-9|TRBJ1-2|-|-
TGTGCCAGCAGCTCCACTCTAATGTCTTCCTATGGCTACACCTTC
CASSSTLMSSYGYTF
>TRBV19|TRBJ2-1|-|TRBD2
TGTGCCAGTAGCCTGACTAGCGGGAATGAGCAGTTCTTC
CASSLTSGNEQFF
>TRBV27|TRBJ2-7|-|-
TGTGCCAGCAACTCCGGGTGGGAGCAGTACTTC
CASNSGWEQYF
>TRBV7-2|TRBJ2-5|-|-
TGTGCCAGCAGCTTTAGCGTACAAGAGACCCAGTACTTC
CASSFSVQETQYF
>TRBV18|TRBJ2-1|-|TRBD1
TGTGCCAGCTCACCGGGACAGTGGGACAATGAGCAGTTCTTC
CASSPGQWDNEQFF
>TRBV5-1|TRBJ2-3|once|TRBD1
TGCGCCAGCAGCTTGGGGGAATCACAGGGGGATACGCAGTATTTT
CASSLGESQGDTQYF
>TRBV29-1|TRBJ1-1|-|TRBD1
TGCAGCGTTGAAACTGACACAGGGGGGAACACTGAAGCTTTCTTT
CSVETDTGGNTEAFF
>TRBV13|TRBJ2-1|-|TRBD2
TGTGCCAGCAGCCCTCGAGGTAGCGGGAGTAGTCCCTACAATGAGCAGTTCTTC
CASSPRGSGSSPYNEQFF